The source of this T cell receptor (beta chain) is a study of cytomegalovirus exposure and HLA in healthy donors. Sequencing used immunoSEQ multiplex PCR; TCRdb keeps in-frame clones, though not all of them. The sample contains about 120,000 clones, roughly 88% of which appear only once. To note about this clone: Its antigen remains unknown.

General study points: There were around 160 TCR beta chains listed as cytomegalovirus-associated.

The source is a woman aged 18-35 years in good health and CMV-seropositive. Sequenced material: PBMCs.

The CDR3 coding sequence is TGTGCCAGCAGTTACTCTAGCGGGGCCTACGAGCAGTACTTC. Encoded protein: CASSYSSGAYEQYF. This chain joins TRBV6-6 and TRBJ2-7; 8 bases agree with TRBD2. Trimming removed 0 bases from V and 2 bases from J; junction bases left unmatched: 0. CDR1 and CDR2 (germline): MNHNY, SVGAGI (reference sequence). The CDR3 sequence is 14 residues long.